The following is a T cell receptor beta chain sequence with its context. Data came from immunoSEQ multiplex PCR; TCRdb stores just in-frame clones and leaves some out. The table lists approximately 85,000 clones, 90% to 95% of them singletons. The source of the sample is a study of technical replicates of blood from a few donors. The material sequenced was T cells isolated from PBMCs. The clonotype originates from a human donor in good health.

The CDR3 sequence: CATSRGVRWVTEAFF. CDR3 in DNA: TGTGCCACCAGCAGAGGTGTGCGGTGGGTCACTGAAGCTTTCTTT. The chain couples TRBV15 to TRBJ1-1; D is ambiguous. Germline V gene data show CDR1 as LNHNV and CDR2 as YYDKDF (reference sequence). Trimming pared 1 base from V and 4 bases from J, leaving 13 bases between. There are 15 residues in the CDR3.